This entry features one T cell receptor (beta chain) sequence. Repertoires were generated with immunoSEQ multiplex PCR, while TCRdb's copy carries only in-frame clones and drops some. The data show under 300,000 clones, with around nine tenths seen just once and 1.7% held by the top ten. Each participant's cohort was designated according to participant-reported clinical history. In Cohort 3, a recovered donor had either two negative PCRs, clearance, or symptom resolution. This entry belongs to a study of blood T cell repertoires in COVID-19. At the level of the study: T cells, B-cell-depleted T cells, or PBMCs provided the cDNA or gDNA that served as material.

Germline V gene lookup returns CDR1 LGHDT and CDR2 YNNKEL (reference sequence). This CDR3 has 17 amino acids. V was pared by 3 bases and J by 1 base, with 9 bases of the junction left unmatched. This sequence was found in a woman between 35 and 50 years old who had recovered from COVID-19. The rearrangement uses TRBV3-1 (or the pseudogene TRBV3-2) and TRBJ2-5; TRBD2 agrees at 9 bases. Material: PBMCs or T cells enriched from blood (not recorded which). CDR3 DNA: TGTGCCAGCAGCCAGGGGTGGGTAGCGGGGGCCCAAGAGACCCAGTACTTC. This sequence encodes CASSQGWVAGAQETQYF.